This T cell receptor (beta chain) emerged from a study of blood T cell repertoires in COVID-19. Study summary: The analysed material was cDNA or gDNA that came from T cells, B-cell-depleted T cells, or PBMCs.

The CDR3 is 21 amino acids. The germline CDR1 and CDR2 sequences are SGHRS and YFSETQ. With V trimmed by 4 bases and J by 0 bases, 19 bases remained unmatched. Cohorts were assigned according to the clinical history that participants reported. Here immunoSEQ multiplex PCR was the method, and the copy in TCRdb shows in-frame clones only, minus some. This table has roughly 250,000 clones, roughly 90% appearing once. Sequencing was done on a sample of PBMCs or T cells enriched from blood (not recorded which). The genes are TRBV5-1 and TRBJ2-4, with 10 bases matching TRBD1. The source is a woman younger than 45 with acute COVID-19. As DNA, the CDR3 is TGCGCCAGCAGCGGCCGGGACAGGGGTTCGTGGAGACCCGGAGCCAAAAACATTCAGTACTTC. It encodes CASSGRDRGSWRPGAKNIQYF.